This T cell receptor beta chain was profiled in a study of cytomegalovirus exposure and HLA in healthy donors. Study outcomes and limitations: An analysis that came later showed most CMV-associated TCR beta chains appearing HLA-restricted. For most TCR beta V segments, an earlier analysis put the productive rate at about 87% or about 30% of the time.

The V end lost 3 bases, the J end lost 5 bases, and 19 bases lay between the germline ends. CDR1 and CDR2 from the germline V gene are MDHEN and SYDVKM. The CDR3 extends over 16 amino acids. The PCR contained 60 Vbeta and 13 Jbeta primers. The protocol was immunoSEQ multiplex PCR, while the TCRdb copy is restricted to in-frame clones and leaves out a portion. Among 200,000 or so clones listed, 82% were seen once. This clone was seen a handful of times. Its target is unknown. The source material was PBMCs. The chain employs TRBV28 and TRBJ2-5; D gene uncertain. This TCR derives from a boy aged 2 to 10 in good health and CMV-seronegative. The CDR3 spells CASSFSPLTYGETQYF. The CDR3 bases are TGTGCCAGCAGTTTCAGCCCGCTAACCTACGGGGAGACCCAGTACTTC.